Here is one T cell receptor (beta chain) with its context. The antigen is unknown. The sample belongs to a study of long-term antiretroviral therapy in people with HIV. Findings of the study overall: Patients on ART gained diversity, which nonetheless stayed below transplant donor controls. Versus controls, repertoires in people with HIV had narrower CDR3 length ranges.

Version v3.0 of the immunoSEQ assay was performed at survey level. Clones were sequenced by immunoSEQ multiplex PCR, and TCRdb holds only the in-frame ones, with some missing. The table lists tens of thousands of clones, 75% to 90% of them singletons. This TCR came from a man younger than 35 with HIV. The source material was unsorted PBMCs, sampled 2.2 years after starting antiretroviral therapy.

As DNA, the CDR3 is TGTGCCAGCAGCTTAAGCGGGTCAAGGGCTTACAATGAGCAGTTCTTC. Translating it yields CASSLSGSRAYNEQFF. J is TRBJ2-1 and V is TRBV28; possible D gene TRBD2, 6 bases. This CDR3 region has 16 residues. Deletions cut 6 bases from V and 4 bases from J, with 19 bases between. CDR1 is MDHEN and CDR2 is SYDVKM in the germline V gene.